This T cell receptor beta chain originates from a study of long-term antiretroviral therapy in people with HIV. Study summary: The 2015 immediate-ART recommendation came about a decade after the earliest samples.

A word on this clone: Antigen unknown.

Sequencing used immunoSEQ v3.0 at survey level. Clones were sequenced by immunoSEQ multiplex PCR, and TCRdb holds only the in-frame ones, with some missing. This sample yields some 30,000 clones, of which roughly nine tenths are seen a single time; around 4.2% belongs to the top ten. Between the trimmed V and J ends, which lost 6 bases and 0 bases, there was a span of 15 bases. Germline CDR1 LGHNA, CDR2 YNFKEQ. This CDR3 is built from 15 residues. Every participant gave one or more pre-ART and two or more post-ART PBMC samples. General study results and limits: Transplant-donor-level diversity was not reached after ART, though diversity increased. Drawn between the mid-2000s and the late 2010s, the blood was possibly obtained under older ART regimens.

The TCR originated in a man aged 18 to 29 with HIV. The sample was unsorted PBMCs, taken 3.1 years after starting antiretroviral therapy. The chain is built from TRBV4-2 and TRBJ2-7; unclear D gene. The CDR3 reads CASRYQVGNSYEQYF. CDR3 in DNA: TGTGCCAGCAGATACCAGGTTGGAAACTCCTACGAGCAGTACTTC.